This T cell receptor (beta chain) was sequenced for a study of blood T cell repertoires in COVID-19. Only one count was recorded for this clone. The CDR3 covers 14 residues. V lost 0 bases, J lost 6 bases, and 3 bases stayed unmatched. Germline loops: CDR1 SGHVS, CDR2 FQNEAQ. The protocol was immunoSEQ multiplex PCR, while the TCRdb copy is restricted to in-frame clones and leaves out a portion. The sample includes around 360,000 clones, roughly nine tenths of them seen just once. Cohort 3 recovery required two negative PCRs, clearance, or symptom resolution. This clonotype was sampled from a woman in her 30s who had recovered from COVID-19. Sequences were obtained from PBMCs or T cells enriched from blood (not recorded which). The chain carries TRBV7-8 and TRBJ1-2, with 8 nucleotides matching TRBD1. The CDR3 nucleotides read TGTGCCAGCAGCTTAGCTGGGGACAGGCATGGCTACACCTTC. Protein: CASSLAGDRHGYTF.